The sequence of this T cell receptor beta chain was determined in a study of identical twins. Findings of the study overall: Out-of-frame alpha sequences shared between twins exhibited an excess of low generation probability.

This clonotype was seen repeatedly, ten times or more. The antigen remains undetermined. The donor group consisted entirely of healthy Caucasians. TCRdb reprocessed the 5' RACE reads via MiXCR and lists one record per CDR3 protein. This sample carries fewer than 900,000 distinct CDR3 sequences, 15% to 20% of them seen once, and the ten largest clones take around 12%. CDR3 length equals 13 residues. V lost 2 bases and J lost 4, with 11 bases in between. The germline gives CDR1 DFQATT, CDR2 SNEGSKA (reference sequence). These data also featured in a second study, about T cells expressing NK-cell markers. That paper adds: Of the CD8+ T cell pool in more than 5 donors, roughly 1.0-8% was accounted for by dominant NKG2C+ clonotypes. Several of the donors also had these clonotypes leading their CD3+CD56-NKG2C+ fraction.

J is TRBJ1-1 and V is TRBV20-1; the D is unclear. The receptor comes from a woman aged 18-29 years in good health. Sequencing input: PBMCs. The CDR3 DNA follows: TGCAGTGCTAGAACCCCTGAGGGCACTGAAGCTTTCTTT. It yields the protein CSARTPEGTEAFF.